The rows below give T cell receptor beta chains drawn from one sample of a study of shared clonotypes between healthy human individuals. The assay was immunoSEQ multiplex PCR, and TCRdb's table has in-frame clones only and misses some. The repertoire has about 470,000 clones, around 79% of them found once; the top ten carry roughly 13%. Sequences were obtained from PBMCs. These TCRs come from a woman aged 40 to 49 in good health. Some clones in this sample may be carry-over from other donors' samples. The conserved cysteine and the conserved F or W are not part of the CDR3 here.

v_call	j_call	cdr3_aa
TRBV10-2	TRBJ1-1	ASSEPYGGLRVNTEAF
TRBV28	.	ASSLVSSYEQY
TRBV10-3	TRBJ2-1	AISENPLRYNEQF
TRBV15	TRBJ2-5	ATRGDVWSSKETQY
TRBV30	TRBJ2-1	AWSVDRLTFNEQF
TRBV15	TRBJ2-4	ATSRDRGTPRVKNIQY
TRBV11-3	TRBJ2-4	ASSPGVGTGENIQY
TRBV19	TRBJ1-4	ASTRDLSTNEKLF
TRBV4-3	TRBJ2-1	ASSQAGGRNEQF
TRBV15	TRBJ2-2	ATSRGGDSGELF
TRBV6-9	TRBJ2-5	AVLAGEGETQY
TRBV27	TRBJ2-7	AEDPTYEQY
TRBV5-4	TRBJ1-2	ASSPGGRNYGYT
TRBV6-4	TRBJ2-7	ASSLVGGYEQY
TRBV4-1	TRBJ2-2	ASSQVVGLASGELF
TRBV6-5	TRBJ2-7	ASSIAQSSYEQY
TRBV7-3	TRBJ2-3	ASSFGLADTQY
TRBV5-8	TRBJ1-1	ASSLGFGGVNTEAF
TRBV7-2	TRBJ2-1	ASRMTRYNEQF
TRBV6-7	TRBJ2-3	ASKVSWQRAGTPPQDTQY
TRBV19	TRBJ2-5	ASSVSLGTETQY